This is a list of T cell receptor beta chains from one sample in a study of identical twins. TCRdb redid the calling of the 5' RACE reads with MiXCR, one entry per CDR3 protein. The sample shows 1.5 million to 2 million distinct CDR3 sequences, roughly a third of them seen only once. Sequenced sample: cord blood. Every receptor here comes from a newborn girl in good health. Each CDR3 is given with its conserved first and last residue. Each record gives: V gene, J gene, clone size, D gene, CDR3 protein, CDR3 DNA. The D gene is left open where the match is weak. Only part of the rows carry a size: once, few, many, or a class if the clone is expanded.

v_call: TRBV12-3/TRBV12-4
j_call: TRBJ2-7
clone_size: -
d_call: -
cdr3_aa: CASSGLPEGNYEQYF
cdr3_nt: TGTGCCAGCAGCGGACTCCCCGAGGGAAACTACGAGCAGTACTTC

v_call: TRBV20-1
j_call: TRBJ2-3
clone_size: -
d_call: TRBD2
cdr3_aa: CSARARAGGTDTQYF
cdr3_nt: TGCAGTGCTAGAGCTCGAGCGGGAGGAACAGATACGCAGTATTTT

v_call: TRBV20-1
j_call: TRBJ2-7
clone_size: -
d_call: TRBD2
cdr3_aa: CSAIQISGGAMNEQYF
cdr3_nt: TGCAGTGCTATCCAAATTAGCGGGGGGGCGATGAACGAGCAGTACTTC

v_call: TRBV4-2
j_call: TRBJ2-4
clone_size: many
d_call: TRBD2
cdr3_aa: CASSQEMLAGAWNIQYF
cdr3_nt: TGTGCCAGCAGCCAAGAAATGCTAGCGGGTGCATGGAACATTCAGTACTTC

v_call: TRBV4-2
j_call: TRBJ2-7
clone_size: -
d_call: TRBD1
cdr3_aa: CASSQDAPDRGYEQYF
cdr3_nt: TGTGCCAGCAGCCAAGACGCCCCCGACAGGGGGTACGAGCAGTACTTC

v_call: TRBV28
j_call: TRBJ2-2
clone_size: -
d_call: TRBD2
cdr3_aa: CASSLLGLAGGELFF
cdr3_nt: TGTGCCAGCAGTTTATTGGGACTAGCTGGCGGGGAGCTGTTTTTT

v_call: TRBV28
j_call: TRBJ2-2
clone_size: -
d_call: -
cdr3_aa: CASSLPRAYTGELFF
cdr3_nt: TGTGCCAGCAGTTTGCCCAGGGCGTACACCGGGGAGCTGTTTTTT

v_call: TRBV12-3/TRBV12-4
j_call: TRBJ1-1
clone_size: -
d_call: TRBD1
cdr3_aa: CASSLATGGAEAFF
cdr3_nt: TGTGCCAGCAGTTTAGCGACAGGGGGGGCTGAAGCTTTCTTT

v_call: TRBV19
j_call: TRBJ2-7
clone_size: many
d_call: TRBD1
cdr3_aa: CASSITGGYEQYF
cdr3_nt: TGTGCCAGCAGTATTACAGGGGGCTACGAGCAGTACTTC

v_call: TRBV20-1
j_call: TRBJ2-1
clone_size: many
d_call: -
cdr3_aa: CSAREGGSYNEQFF
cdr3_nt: TGCAGTGCCCGAGAAGGAGGCTCCTACAATGAGCAGTTCTTC

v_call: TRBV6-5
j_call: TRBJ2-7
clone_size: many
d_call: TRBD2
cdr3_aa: CASMGGRYEQYF
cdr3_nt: TGTGCCAGCATGGGCGGGAGGTACGAGCAGTACTTC

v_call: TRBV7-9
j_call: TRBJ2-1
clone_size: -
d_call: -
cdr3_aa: CASSLARWAYNEQFF
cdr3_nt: TGTGCCAGCAGCTTAGCTAGATGGGCCTACAATGAGCAGTTCTTC

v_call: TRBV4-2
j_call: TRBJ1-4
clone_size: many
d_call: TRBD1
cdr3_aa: CASSRQGFEKLFF
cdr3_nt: TGTGCCAGCAGCCGACAGGGTTTTGAAAAACTGTTTTTT

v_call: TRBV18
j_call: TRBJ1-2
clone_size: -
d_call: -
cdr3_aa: CASSPQGSYYGYTF
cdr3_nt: TGTGCCAGCTCACCACAGGGGAGCTACTATGGCTACACCTTC

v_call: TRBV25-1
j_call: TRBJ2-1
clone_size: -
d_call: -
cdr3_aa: CASTAIRGWSSYNEQFF
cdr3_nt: TGTGCCAGCACCGCAATACGGGGTTGGAGCTCCTACAATGAGCAGTTCTTC

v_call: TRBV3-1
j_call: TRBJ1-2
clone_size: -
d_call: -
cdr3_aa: CASSQDVKGHTF
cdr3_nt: TGTGCCAGCAGCCAAGACGTCAAAGGGCACACCTTC

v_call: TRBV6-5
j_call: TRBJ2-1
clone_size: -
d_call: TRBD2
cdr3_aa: CASSYSSGLAGVSNEQFF
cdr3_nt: TGTGCCAGCAGTTACTCATCGGGACTAGCGGGAGTAAGCAATGAGCAGTTCTTC

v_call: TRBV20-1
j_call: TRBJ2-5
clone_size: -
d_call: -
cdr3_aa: CSARDFGGPGETQYF
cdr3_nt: TGCAGTGCTAGAGATTTTGGGGGGCCCGGTGAGACCCAGTACTTC

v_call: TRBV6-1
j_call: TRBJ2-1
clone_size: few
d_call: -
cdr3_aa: CASSEAGRVTEQFF
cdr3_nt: TGTGCCAGCAGTGAAGCAGGTAGGGTCACTGAGCAGTTCTTC

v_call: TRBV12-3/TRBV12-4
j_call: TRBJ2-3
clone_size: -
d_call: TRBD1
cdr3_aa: CASAWDRADAQYF
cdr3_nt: TGTGCCAGTGCCTGGGACAGAGCAGATGCGCAGTATTTT

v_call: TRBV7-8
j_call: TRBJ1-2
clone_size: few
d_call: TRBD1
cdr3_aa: CASSLAGGQIVYGYTF
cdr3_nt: TGTGCCAGTAGCTTAGCGGGGGGACAGATTGTCTATGGCTACACCTTC

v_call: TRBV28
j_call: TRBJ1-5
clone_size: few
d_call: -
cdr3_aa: CASSLAGRYSNQPQHF
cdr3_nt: TGTGCCAGCAGTTTAGCAGGGCGGTATAGCAATCAGCCCCAGCATTTT

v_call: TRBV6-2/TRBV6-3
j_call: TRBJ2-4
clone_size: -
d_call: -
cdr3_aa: CASRAGGFFLAKNIQYF
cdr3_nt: TGTGCCAGCAGGGCGGGCGGCTTTTTCCTAGCCAAAAACATTCAGTACTTC

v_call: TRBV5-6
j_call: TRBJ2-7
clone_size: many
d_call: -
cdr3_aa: CASSLKARLGSSYEQYF
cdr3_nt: TGTGCCAGCAGCTTAAAAGCCCGACTAGGATCCTCTTACGAGCAGTACTTC

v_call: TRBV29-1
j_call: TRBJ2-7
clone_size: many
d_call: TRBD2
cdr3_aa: CSVGVRLAPSSEQYF
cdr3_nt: TGCAGCGTTGGAGTAAGACTAGCCCCCTCGTCAGAGCAGTACTTC

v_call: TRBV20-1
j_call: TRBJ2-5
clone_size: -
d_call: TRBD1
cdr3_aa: CSARGQGVVETQYF
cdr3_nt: TGCAGTGCTAGAGGGCAGGGGGTAGTTGAGACCCAGTACTTC

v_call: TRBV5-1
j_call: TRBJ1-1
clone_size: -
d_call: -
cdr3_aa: CASSFGKNTEAFF
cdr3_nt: TGCGCCAGCAGCTTCGGGAAGAACACTGAAGCTTTCTTT

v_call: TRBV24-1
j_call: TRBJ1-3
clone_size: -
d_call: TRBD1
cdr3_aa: CATSRLQGNSGNTIYF
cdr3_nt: TGTGCCACCAGTAGACTACAGGGGAACTCTGGAAACACCATATATTTT

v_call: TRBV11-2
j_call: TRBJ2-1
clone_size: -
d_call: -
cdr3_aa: CASRGLGASYNEQFF
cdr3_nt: TGTGCCAGCAGGGGTTTGGGGGCCTCCTACAATGAGCAGTTCTTC

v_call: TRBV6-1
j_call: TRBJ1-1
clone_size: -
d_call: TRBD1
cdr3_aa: CASRDRVDQAFF
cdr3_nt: TGTGCCAGCAGAGACAGGGTCGATCAAGCTTTCTTT

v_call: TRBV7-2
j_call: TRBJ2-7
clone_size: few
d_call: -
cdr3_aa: CASSSPIRDEQYF
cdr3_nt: TGTGCCAGCAGCTCCCCCATCCGGGACGAGCAGTACTTC

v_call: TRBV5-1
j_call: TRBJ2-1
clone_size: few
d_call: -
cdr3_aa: CASSRTAQGNEQFF
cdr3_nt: TGCGCCAGCAGTCGGACCGCTCAGGGCAATGAGCAGTTCTTC